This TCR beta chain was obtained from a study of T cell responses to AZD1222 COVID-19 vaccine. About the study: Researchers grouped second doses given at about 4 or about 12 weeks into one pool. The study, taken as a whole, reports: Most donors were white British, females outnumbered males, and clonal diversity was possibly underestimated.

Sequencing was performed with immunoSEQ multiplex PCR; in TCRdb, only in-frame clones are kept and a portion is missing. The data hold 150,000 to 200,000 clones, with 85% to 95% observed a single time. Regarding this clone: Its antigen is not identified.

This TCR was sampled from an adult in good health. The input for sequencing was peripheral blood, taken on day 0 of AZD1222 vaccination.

The CDR3 DNA follows: TGCGCCAGCGGCTCTGGACAGGGGGCTACTGAAGCTTTCTTT. Amino acids: CASGSGQGATEAFF. This sequence joins TRBV5-1 and TRBJ1-1, with 11 bases that match TRBD1. From germline, CDR1 is SGHRS and CDR2 YFSETQ. J lost 5 bases, V lost 7 bases, and 7 bases had no gene match. CDR3 length: 14 amino acids. The whole variable domain, remainder taken from reference TRBV5-1 and TRBJ1-1, is KAGVTQTPRYLIKTRGQQVTLSCSPISGHRSVSWYQQTPGQGLQFLFEYFSETQRNKGNFPGRFSGRQFSNSRSEMNVSTLELGDSALYLCASGSGQGATEAFFGQGTRLTVV.